This T cell receptor beta chain derives from a study of OX40 agonist ivuxolimab in advanced cancers. Study-level findings and limits: Blood T cells, both CD4+ and CD8+, expanded clonally by week 6 at 0.1 to 3.0 mg/kg.

This clone was seen once. Its antigen is currently unknown. Sequencing used immunoSEQ multiplex PCR; TCRdb keeps in-frame clones, though not all of them. The table records about 46,000 clones, roughly four fifths of them present only once. Germline V gene sequence: CDR1 SEHNR, CDR2 FQNEAQ (reference sequence). Trimming left V 1 base short and J 2 bases short, with 10 bases between. CDR3 size: 15 residues. This chain links TRBV7-9 with TRBJ2-3; D unclear. The starting material was CD4+ or CD8+ T cells sorted from blood, obtained in a trial of the OX40 agonist ivuxolimab. This clonotype was sampled from an adult with an advanced solid tumor such as melanoma, head and neck, liver or kidney cancer. The CDR3 DNA reads TGTGCCAGCAGCTTAGGATCGGCAGTCACAGATACGCAGTATTTT. This gives the protein CASSLGSAVTDTQYF.